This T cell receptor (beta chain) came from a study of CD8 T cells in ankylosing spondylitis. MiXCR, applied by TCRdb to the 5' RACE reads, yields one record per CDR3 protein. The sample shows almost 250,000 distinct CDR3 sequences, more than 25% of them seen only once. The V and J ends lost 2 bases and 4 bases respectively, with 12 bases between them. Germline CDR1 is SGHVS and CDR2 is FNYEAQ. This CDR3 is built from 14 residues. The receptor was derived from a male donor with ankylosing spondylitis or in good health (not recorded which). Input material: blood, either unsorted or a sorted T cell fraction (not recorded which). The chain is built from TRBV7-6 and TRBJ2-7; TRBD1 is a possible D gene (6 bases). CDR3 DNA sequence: TGTGCCAGCAGCTTAAGCCGCGGACAGTACGAGCAGTACTTC. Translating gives CASSLSRGQYEQYF. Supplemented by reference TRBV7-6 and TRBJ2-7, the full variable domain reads GAGVSQSPRYKVTKRGQDVALRCDPISGHVSLYWYRQALGQGPEFLTYFNYEAQQDKSGLPNDRFSAERPEGSISTLTIQRTEQRDSAMYRCASSLSRGQYEQYFGPGTRLTVT.